These 6 T cell receptor beta chains originate from one sample sequenced in a study of blood T cells in healthy people across ages. A second about 6 to 12 cycle PCR used barcoded and J-beta primers. MiXCR was run by TCRdb on the 5' RACE reads, yielding one entry per CDR3 protein. The sample shows hundreds of thousands of distinct CDR3 sequences, about 53% of them seen only once. Material for sequencing was blood. All receptors derive from a man at least 80 years old in good health.

There are a few counts of this clonotype. The chain links TRBV29-1 to TRBJ1-5; 10 bases line up with TRBD1. This CDR3 has 13 residues. Per germline, CDR1 SQVTM and CDR2 ANQGSEA. V shed 6 bases and J 7 bases; nucleotides not matched to a gene: 6. CDR3 in DNA: TGCAGCGTCCGGGACAGGGGAAAACAGCCCCAGCATTTT. Its translation is CSVRDRGKQPQHF.

The rearrangement links TRBV20-1 to TRBJ1-4; TRBD1 agrees at 8 bases. The CDR3 sequence is 14 residues long. The ends lost 0 bases at V and 8 bases at J; junction bases unmatched: 5. CDR1 DFQATT and CDR2 SNEGSKA come from the germline V gene (reference sequence). The CDR3 is CSARDPGTGEKLFF. The CDR3 DNA follows: TGCAGTGCTAGAGATCCCGGGACAGGCGAAAAACTGTTTTTT.

This clonotype was picked up one time. This chain connects TRBV18 to TRBJ2-5, with 11 bases lining up with TRBD2. CDR1 KGHSH and CDR2 LQKENI come from the germline V gene. The CDR3 consists of 15 residues. The V segment lost 4 bases and the J segment 3 bases; nucleotides outside the gene matches: 4. The CDR3 nucleotides read TGTGCCAGCTCACAGACTAGCGGGAACGAAGAGACCCAGTACTTC. This encodes CASSQTSGNEETQYF.

The chain couples TRBV12-3 or TRBV12-4 to TRBJ2-1; D call uncertain. This CDR3 is built from 14 residues. V lost 5 bases and J lost 9, with 17 bases in between. The CDR3 sequence: CASSMWILQSEQFF. The CDR3 region has the DNA TGTGCCAGCAGTATGTGGATCCTACAGTCTGAGCAGTTCTTC.

The chain combines TRBV28 with TRBJ1-3; D gene unclear. Trimming pared 7 bases from V and 4 bases from J, leaving 14 bases between. Germline V gene lookup returns CDR1 MDHEN and CDR2 SYDVKM. The CDR3 totals 14 residues. In DNA form, the CDR3 reads TGTGCCAGCAAAGACGAAAGCTTCGGAAACACCATATATTTT. As protein: CASKDESFGNTIYF.

This clonotype was counted ten times or more. The chain links TRBV18 to TRBJ1-2, with a weak D call TRBD1 (5 bases). V shed 3 bases and J shed 5 bases, with 16 bases lying between them. Germline-derived CDR1 and CDR2 are KGHSH and LQKENI. CDR3 length: 15 amino acids. The CDR3 here is CASSPTDQGLYGYTF. CDR3 DNA sequence: TGTGCCAGCTCACCCACCGACCAGGGCTTGTATGGCTACACCTTC.